Listed here are 15 T cell receptor beta chains from one sample, sequenced in a study of response to subunit inactivated influenza vaccine. TCRdb analysed the RT-PCR reads with MiXCR anew, one entry per CDR3 protein. The sample has about 700,000 distinct CDR3 sequences, 11% to 15% seen once. This specimen consisted of PBMCs from blood, obtained roughly 2 weeks before vaccination. These receptor sequences come from a man in his fifties or sixties who received an inactivated influenza vaccine.

The V gene is TRBV12-3 or TRBV12-4, the J gene TRBJ2-7; either TRBD1 or TRBD2 may supply D (5 bases each). V was trimmed by 6 bases and J by 6 bases, leaving 15 bases between them. The CDR3 spans 13 residues. The CDR3: CASSRPYGTEQYF. The CDR3 DNA is TGTGCCAGCAGCCGCCCCTACGGGACCGAGCAGTACTTC.

This clonotype showed up just a few times. The chain is built from TRBV4-3 and TRBJ1-2; 8 bases map to TRBD1. Losses at the gene ends were 0 bases for V and 3 bases for J; bases not matched to a gene: 6. CDR1 is LGHNA and CDR2 is YSLEER in the germline V gene. This CDR3 has 16 amino acids. DNA of the CDR3: TGCGCCAGCAGCCAAGAATTAGGACAGGGAGACTATGGCTACACCTTC. Its translation: CASSQELGQGDYGYTF.

V usage is TRBV5-1 and J usage is TRBJ2-5; D perhaps matches TRBD2 (5 bases). Looked up from germline, CDR1 is SGHRS and CDR2 is YFSETQ. CDR3 length: 14 amino acids. V was cut by 4 bases and J by 4 bases, with 14 bases left in between. The chain's CDR3 is CASSTTKRGETQYF. The DNA for the CDR3 is TGCGCCAGCAGCACGACTAAACGGGGAGAGACCCAGTACTTC.

J is TRBJ1-1 and V is TRBV19; D is possibly TRBD1 (5 bases). This CDR3 comprises 17 residues. V dropped 10 bases and J dropped 0 bases, with 24 bases sitting between them. The V gene's germline CDR1 is LNHDA and CDR2 SQIVND (reference sequence). CDR3 sequence: CATHKPGGRGMNTEAFF. DNA for the CDR3: TGTGCCACCCACAAACCCGGGGGAAGGGGAATGAACACTGAAGCTTTCTTT.

This clonotype was found a few times. V is TRBV29-1 and J is TRBJ2-5; unclear D gene. The length of the CDR3 is 12 residues. Trimming took 2 bases from V and 2 from J, leaving 6 bases between them. Germline values: CDR1 SQVTM, CDR2 ANQGSEA. CDR3 nucleotide sequence: TGCAGCGTTGAAACGAATCAAGAGACCCAGTACTTC. Translated: CSVETNQETQYF.

The chain couples TRBV7-9 to TRBJ2-1, with 12 bases aligning to TRBD2. The CDR3 sequence is 16 residues long. The ends lost 1 base at V and 8 bases at J; junction bases unmatched: 6. Per the germline V gene, CDR1 is SEHNR and CDR2 is FQNEAQ (reference sequence). As DNA, the CDR3 is TGTGCCAGCAGCTTAGGTCCTAGCGGGAGGGTCCATGAGCAGTTCTTC. Protein product: CASSLGPSGRVHEQFF.

This clonotype was observed a few times. This chain links TRBV24-1 with TRBJ1-4; 9 positions agree with TRBD1. The CDR3 runs to 16 residues. Per the germline V gene, CDR1 is KGHDR and CDR2 is SFDVKD. The J segment lost 4 bases and the V segment lost 3 bases, leaving 5 bases of the junction unmatched. CDR3 DNA sequence: TGTGCCACCAGTGATGCGGGACAGGGCTATAATGAAAAACTGTTTTTT. As protein: CATSDAGQGYNEKLFF.

The rearrangement uses TRBV25-1 and TRBJ2-1; 9 nucleotides agree with TRBD2. Per the germline V gene, CDR1 is MGHDK and CDR2 is SYGVNS. This CDR3 has 17 residues. V gave up 4 bases and J gave up 4 bases; unmatched junction bases: 11. The CDR3 loop is CASSGFPLAGVYNEQFF. DNA for the CDR3: TGTGCCAGCAGTGGATTCCCCTTAGCGGGAGTTTACAATGAGCAGTTCTTC.

Many counts were recorded for this clonotype. CDR3 in DNA: TGCAGCGTTGCTAACGCAGGGGCCGTCGGGGAGCTGTTTTTT. Translated, it gives CSVANAGAVGELFF. The chain couples TRBV29-1 to TRBJ2-2; TRBD1 might be the D (6 bases). The germline gives CDR1 SQVTM, CDR2 ANQGSEA. CDR3 size: 14 residues. The V gene lost 4 bases and the J gene lost 7 bases, with 16 bases spanning the gap.

This clonotype has at least ten counts. The genes are TRBV6-2 or TRBV6-3 and TRBJ1-4; unclear D gene. This CDR3 is built from 12 residues. CDR1 and CDR2 from the germline V gene are MNHEY and SVGEGT. Trimming took off 5 bases at V and 8 bases at J, with 9 bases between the two ends. The CDR3 loop is CASSGRREKLFF. CDR3 in DNA: TGTGCCAGCAGTGGGCGGAGGGAAAAACTGTTTTTT.

In this sample, this clonotype turned up a few times. The chain carries TRBV7-2 and TRBJ2-3; the match to TRBD2 covers 8 bases. The CDR3 spans 15 residues. The J segment lost 4 bases and the V segment lost 1 base, leaving 4 bases of the junction unmatched. The V gene's germline CDR1 is SGHTA and CDR2 FQGNSA. CDR3 coding DNA: TGTGCCAGCAGCTTAGTGGTTAGCGGGGCAGATACGCAGTATTTT. Encoded protein: CASSLVVSGADTQYF.

This clonotype was detected only a few times. The chain couples TRBV28 to TRBJ2-7; D call uncertain. The length of the CDR3 is 14 residues. CDR1 MDHEN and CDR2 SYDVKM come from the germline V gene. The V end lost 1 base, the J end lost 4 bases, and 11 bases lay between the germline ends. The CDR3 loop reads CASSLFAAVYEQYF. CDR3 sequence (DNA): TGTGCCAGCAGTTTATTTGCGGCAGTATACGAGCAGTACTTC.

This chain joins TRBV20-1 and TRBJ2-3, with TRBD2 as a possible D gene (6 bases). This CDR3 has 14 amino acids. Germline-derived CDR1 and CDR2 are DFQATT and SNEGSKA (reference sequence). Trimming cost V 7 bases and J 0 bases, with 14 bases left between them. The CDR3 here is CSVHSGPSTDTQYF. The CDR3 DNA is TGCAGTGTTCATAGCGGTCCTAGCACAGATACGCAGTATTTT.

J is TRBJ2-1 and V is TRBV7-3; 12 nucleotides match TRBD2. J was trimmed by 9 bases and V by 5 bases; bases with no gene match: 8. The CDR3 covers 15 residues. In germline, CDR1 is SGHTA, CDR2 FQGTGA. The CDR3 bases are TGTGCCAGCAGCAAAACTAGCGGGAGGTTCGTTGAGCAGTTCTTC. It specifies CASSKTSGRFVEQFF.

This chain uses TRBV20-1 with TRBJ1-2; 7 nucleotides line up with TRBD1. Germline CDR1 is DFQATT and CDR2 is SNEGSKA (reference sequence). This CDR3 is 15 amino acids long. J lost 1 base, V lost 4 bases, and 9 bases had no gene match. The CDR3 spells CSATGGTANNYGYTF. In DNA, the CDR3 is TGCAGTGCTACTGGCGGGACAGCTAATAACTATGGCTACACCTTC.